The 13 T cell receptor beta chains below were found in one sample sequenced in a study of cytomegalovirus exposure and HLA in healthy donors. The PCR had 60 Vbeta and 13 Jbeta primers. The protocol was immunoSEQ multiplex PCR, while the TCRdb copy is restricted to in-frame clones and leaves out a portion. Altogether approximately 220,000 clones are present, around 80% being singletons, with the ten largest covering around 6%. What was sequenced was PBMCs. These TCRs come from a man aged 40-55 years in good health and CMV-seropositive.

This clone was picked up one time. The DNA for the CDR3 is TGTGCCAGCAGCTTAACCCCTAGCGGGCACAATGAGCAGTTCTTC. It specifies CASSLTPSGHNEQFF. The chain couples TRBV7-3 to TRBJ2-1; 8 bases agree with TRBD2. Germline-derived CDR1 and CDR2 are SGHTA and FQGTGA. This CDR3 has 15 amino acids. J was trimmed by 5 bases and V by 0 bases; bases with no gene match: 3.

This clone has a single count. The rearrangement joins TRBV27 to TRBJ2-7; D is possibly TRBD2 (5 bases). The CDR3 contains 13 residues. CDR1 and CDR2 (germline): MNHEY, SMNVEV (reference sequence). Between the trimmed V and J ends, which lost 2 bases and 4 bases, there was a span of 9 bases. The CDR3 nucleotides read TGTGCCAGCAGTTTACGGGCGGGTTACGAGCAGTACGTC. This translates into CASSLRAGYEQYV.

The rearrangement links TRBV21-1 to TRBJ2-7; the table calls TRBD2, which could not be checked here. TRBV21-1 constitutes a pseudogene. The CDR3 spans 16 residues. This CDR3 reads CASSKAVLGTDYEQYV. CDR3 DNA sequence: TGTGCCAGCAGCAAAGCGGTACTAGGGACTGACTACGAGCAGTACGTC.

J is TRBJ2-7 and V is TRBV5-1, with 8 bases fitting TRBD1. Germline V gives CDR1 SGHRS, CDR2 YFSETQ. Trimming cost V 0 bases and J 3 bases; bases outside gene matches: 5. The CDR3 loop spans 15 amino acids. The DNA for the CDR3 is TGCGCCAGCAGCTTGGTGCAGGGGGCGGGCTACGAGCAGTACTTC. It codes for CASSLVQGAGYEQYF.

This chain links TRBV2 with TRBJ1-6, with 8 bases that match TRBD1. CDR1 is SNHLY, CDR2 FYNNEI, per germline. The length of the CDR3 is 15 residues. V dropped 6 bases and J dropped 0; count of bases not matched to a gene: 1. The CDR3 loop is CASRDRDSYNSPLHF. In nucleotides, the CDR3 is TGTGCCAGCAGGGACAGGGACTCCTATAATTCACCCCTCCACTTT.

The V gene is TRBV29-1, the J gene TRBJ2-4; D is unclear. Germline-derived CDR1 and CDR2 are SQVTM and ANQGSEA. The CDR3 has 14 amino acids. Deletions cut 5 bases from V and 0 bases from J, with 11 bases between. CDR3 sequence reads: CSVYSPVAKNIQYF. CDR3 DNA sequence: TGCAGCGTTTACAGCCCGGTAGCCAAAAACATTCAGTACTTC.

The chain couples TRBV5-1 to TRBJ2-7; 7 nucleotides line up with TRBD2. Germline-derived CDR1 and CDR2 are SGHRS and YFSETQ. This CDR3 comprises 14 residues. V lost 4 bases, J lost 3 bases, and 7 bases stayed unmatched. The CDR3 sequence: CASSLERGGYEQYF. CDR3 DNA sequence: TGCGCCAGCAGCCTAGAGCGGGGAGGCTACGAGCAGTACTTC.

This clone was counted between two and nine times. This chain uses TRBV6-4 with TRBJ2-3; 7 positions agree with TRBD2. The CDR3 totals 18 residues. Germline lookup yields CDR1 MRHNA and CDR2 SNTAGT. Trimming removed 0 bases from V and 0 bases from J; junction bases left unmatched: 9. The CDR3 sequence is CASSDSALAGGSTDTQYF. The DNA of the CDR3 is TGTGCCAGCAGTGACTCGGCTTTAGCCGGGGGGAGCACAGATACGCAGTATTTT.

The chain employs TRBV5-1 and TRBJ2-3; possible D gene TRBD2, 6 bases. This CDR3 is 16 amino acids long. The ends were cut back, 0 bases at V and 4 bases at J, with 15 bases in the middle. In germline, CDR1 is SGHRS, CDR2 YFSETQ. The CDR3 here is CASSLAGGGNADTQYF. DNA for the CDR3: TGCGCCAGCAGCTTGGCCGGCGGCGGGAACGCAGATACGCAGTATTTT.

This clone occurred once. The chain uses TRBV19 and TRBJ1-5; 11 positions agree with TRBD1. The CDR3 length is 15 residues. Germline V gene lookup returns CDR1 LNHDA and CDR2 SQIVND (reference sequence). V lost 4 bases to trimming and J lost 6 bases; unmatched junction nucleotides: 5. DNA of the CDR3: TGTGCCAGTAGTACCGGACAGGGGGCCGGTCAGCCCCAGCATTTT. It codes for CASSTGQGAGQPQHF.

The rearrangement uses TRBV28 and TRBJ1-3, with TRBD1 matching 8 bases. The CDR3 spans 17 residues. Germline CDR1 MDHEN, CDR2 SYDVKM. Trimming at V came to 1 base and at J to 0 bases, leaving 5 bases not matched to a gene. CDR3 nucleotide sequence: TGTGCCAGCAGTTTATACGGGACAGGACCCTCTGGAAACACCATATATTTT. The encoded protein is CASSLYGTGPSGNTIYF.

Comment on this clone: One junction end does not reproduce the germline sequence, and a read error may be involved. V and J are TRBV7-7 and TRBJ2-1, with 13 bases lining up with TRBD2. CDR1 is SSHAT, CDR2 FNYEAQ, per germline (reference sequence). This CDR3 has 15 residues. The CDR3 DNA sequence: TGTGCTAGCAGCCAAACTAGCGGGAGGGCCGGTGAGCAGTTCTTC. Translated: CASSQTSGRAGEQFF.

On this clone itself: A junction boundary mismatches the germline segment, possibly from a read error. This chain uses TRBV2 with TRBJ2-5, with 7 bases identical to TRBD1. The J call may be faulty, since TRBJ2-7 better matches the DNA end. The CDR3 extends over 15 amino acids. Germline V gives CDR1 SNHLY, CDR2 FYNNEI. The CDR3 nucleotides read TGTGCCAGCAGAGAAGACAGGGCCGGCTCCTACGAGCAGTACTTC. Amino acids: CASREDRAGSYEQYF.